These 26 T cell receptor beta chains were all obtained from the same sample, sequenced in a study of blood T cells in healthy people across ages. A sample-barcoded 5' primer and a J-beta primer mix were used in a second PCR of about 6 to 11 cycles. TCRdb passed the 5' RACE reads through MiXCR, listing each CDR3 protein once. The sample lists 1.5 million to 2 million distinct CDR3 sequences, roughly 28% occurring once. The source material was blood. These receptors came from a woman in her twenties or thirties in good health.

This clonotype appeared a few times. The gene calls are TRBV5-6 and TRBJ2-1; D gene unclear. CDR3 size: 15 residues. Trimming cost V 0 bases and J 4 bases, with 11 bases left between them. Germline assignment: CDR1 SGHDT and CDR2 YYEEEE. CDR3 sequence: CASSLVWTQYNEQFF. The CDR3 DNA is TGTGCCAGCAGCTTGGTTTGGACGCAGTACAATGAGCAGTTCTTC. The entire variable domain, with the rest obtained from reference TRBV5-6 and TRBJ2-1, is as follows: DAGVTQSPTHLIKTRGQQVTLRCSPKSGHDTVSWYQQALGQGPQFIFQYYEEEERQRGNFPDRFSGHQFPNYSSELNVNALLLGDSALYLCASSLVWTQYNEQFFGPGTRLTVL.

This clonotype was detected only a few times. The chain uses TRBV6-1 and TRBJ2-1, with D possibly called TRBD1 or TRBD2 (6 bases each). Germline V CDR1 and CDR2: MNHNS, SASEGT. This CDR3 has 13 residues. Deletions cut 8 bases from V and 5 bases from J, with 13 bases between. The CDR3 nucleotides read TGTGCCAGCCCCGGGGGCCCCCACAATGAGCAGTTCTTC. It is translated as CASPGGPHNEQFF.

Many counts were recorded for this clonotype. V and J are TRBV7-2 and TRBJ2-7; 10 nucleotides align to TRBD2. The CDR3 is 15 amino acids. V lost 5 bases and J lost 2; bases outside the gene matches: 6. Per germline, CDR1 SGHTA and CDR2 FQGNSA. CDR3 in amino acids: CASSAGTSEAYEQYF. CDR3 in DNA: TGTGCCAGCAGCGCAGGGACTAGCGAGGCCTACGAGCAGTACTTC.

At least ten counts were recorded for this clonotype. This chain uses TRBV29-1 with TRBJ1-2; TRBD1 agrees at 12 bases. The germline V gene has CDR1 SQVTM and CDR2 ANQGSEA. This CDR3 region has 14 residues. V trimming: 6 bases; J trimming: 5 bases; junction bases outside the gene matches: 7. The CDR3 region has the DNA TGCAGCGTCCAGGGACAGGGGGCGCGGTATGGCTACACCTTC. Amino acids: CSVQGQGARYGYTF.

This chain links TRBV20-1 with TRBJ2-5; D unresolved. V lost 6 bases and J lost 7, with 12 bases in between. Germline CDR1 is DFQATT and CDR2 is SNEGSKA (reference sequence). This CDR3 contains 11 residues. The DNA for the CDR3 is TGCAGTGCCCAGGACGGGCGGACCCAGTACTTC. Translating gives CSAQDGRTQYF.

In this sample, this clonotype turned up a few times. The rearrangement joins TRBV5-4 to TRBJ1-6; a possible D gene is TRBD1 (5 bases). The CDR3 consists of 14 residues. With 0 bases removed from V and 6 bases from J, the gap between germline ends came to 7 bases. In germline, CDR1 is SGHNT, CDR2 YYREEE (reference sequence). Written as DNA, the CDR3 is TGTGCCAGCAGCTTGGACGGGGCTAATTCACCCCTCCACTTT. Residues: CASSLDGANSPLHF. Combining the CDR3 with reference TRBV5-4 and TRBJ1-6 gives the whole variable domain ETGVTQSPTHLIKTRGQQVTLRCSSQSGHNTVSWYQQALGQGPQFIFQYYREEENGRGNFPPRFSGLQFPNYSSELNVNALELDDSALYLCASSLDGANSPLHFGNGTRLTVT.

This clonotype was found many times. This chain uses TRBV20-1 with TRBJ2-7, with 10 bases aligning to TRBD2. Germline V gives CDR1 DFQATT, CDR2 SNEGSKA (reference sequence). The CDR3 consists of 14 residues. V trimming: 5 bases; J trimming: 2 bases; junction bases outside the gene matches: 6. This chain's CDR3 is CSAAGTSATYEQYF. In DNA form, the CDR3 reads TGCAGTGCTGCTGGGACTAGCGCTACCTACGAGCAGTACTTC.

The J gene is TRBJ1-2, the V gene TRBV29-1; D is perhaps TRBD1 (5 bases). The V gene lost 4 bases and the J gene lost 0 bases, with 15 bases spanning the gap. In germline, CDR1 is SQVTM, CDR2 ANQGSEA. This CDR3 spans 15 amino acids. CDR3 nucleotide sequence: TGCAGCGTTGCAGTGACAGTTCCGTCTAACTATGGCTACACCTTC. It is translated as CSVAVTVPSNYGYTF.

This clonotype appeared a few times. The chain has TRBV25-1 and TRBJ2-7, with TRBD2 as a possible D gene (6 bases). The CDR3 has 15 residues. Germline lookup yields CDR1 MGHDK and CDR2 SYGVNS. Trimming took 9 bases from V and 1 from J, leaving 19 bases between them. The CDR3 region has the DNA TGTGCCAGTGCAGAAGGGTGGGCGGGGTCCTACGAGCAGTACTTC. Amino acids: CASAEGWAGSYEQYF.

This clonotype was seen a few times. The genes are TRBV20-1 and TRBJ2-5; tentatively, D is TRBD2 (6 bases). The CDR3 length is 15 residues. Germline CDR1 DFQATT, CDR2 SNEGSKA (reference sequence). V was shortened by 2 bases and J by 2 bases, with 15 bases between the two germline ends. The CDR3 DNA is TGCAGTGCTAGAAAGGGACTGGGGCTGCAAGAGACCCAGTACTTC. Encoded protein: CSARKGLGLQETQYF.

In its sample, this clonotype was seen many times. V usage is TRBV20-1 and J usage is TRBJ2-7; no reliable D call. Trimming removed 5 bases at V and 4 bases at J, with 9 bases between. The CDR3 loop spans 11 amino acids. The germline CDR1 and CDR2 sequences are DFQATT and SNEGSKA (reference sequence). The DNA of the CDR3 is TGCAGTGCTCTTAAGGGATACGAGCAGTACTTC. Translating it yields CSALKGYEQYF.

The V call is TRBV3-1, the J call TRBJ1-2; the D gene is possibly TRBD1 (6 bases). Deletions cut 2 bases from V and 8 bases from J, with 15 bases between. Germline V gene sequence: CDR1 LGHDT, CDR2 YNNKEL (reference sequence). The CDR3 is 14 residues long. CDR3: CASSQRDGGGGYTF. Here the CDR3 DNA reads TGTGCCAGCAGCCAACGGGACGGGGGCGGGGGCTACACCTTC.

Only a few counts were recorded for this clonotype. The V call is TRBV27, the J call TRBJ1-1, with D unresolved. This CDR3 is 14 amino acids long. Trimming left V 5 bases short and J 5 bases short, with 15 bases between. Germline CDR1 and CDR2: MNHEY and SMNVEV (reference sequence). In DNA, the CDR3 is TGTGCCAGCAGTACCGCCGAGAAAGGGACTGAAGCTTTCTTT. Protein: CASSTAEKGTEAFF.

This clonotype has only a few counts. This chain links TRBV3-1 with TRBJ2-1; unclear D gene. Per the germline V gene, CDR1 is LGHDT and CDR2 is YNNKEL (reference sequence). The CDR3 loop spans 12 amino acids. Trimming pared 0 bases from V and 10 bases from J, leaving 7 bases between. CDR3 sequence: CASSQELGEQFF. Here the CDR3 DNA reads TGTGCCAGCAGCCAAGAATTAGGCGAGCAGTTCTTC.

This clonotype was counted at least ten times. The chain employs TRBV11-2 and TRBJ2-7, with D tentatively TRBD1 (6 bases). This CDR3 is built from 15 residues. With 5 bases removed from V and 2 bases from J, the gap between germline ends came to 16 bases. The germline CDR1 and CDR2 sequences are SGHAT and FQNNGV. CDR3 sequence (DNA): TGTGCCAGCAGCACAACCCAACAGGGCCCCTACGAGCAGTACTTC. Translation: CASSTTQQGPYEQYF.

This rearrangement joins TRBV5-1 to TRBJ2-1; no firm D call. This CDR3 comprises 13 residues. Trimming cost V 0 bases and J 7 bases, with 8 bases left between them. Germline V gene sequence: CDR1 SGHRS, CDR2 YFSETQ. Here the CDR3 reads CASSLESRNEQFF. CDR3 coding DNA: TGCGCCAGCAGCTTGGAAAGCAGGAATGAGCAGTTCTTC. The full variable domain, with the rest looked up from reference TRBV5-1 and TRBJ2-1, is KAGVTQTPRYLIKTRGQQVTLSCSPISGHRSVSWYQQTPGQGLQFLFEYFSETQRNKGNFPGRFSGRQFSNSRSEMNVSTLELGDSALYLCASSLESRNEQFFGPGTRLTVL.

This clonotype was observed a handful of times. The chain links TRBV10-3 to TRBJ1-1; no clear D gene. Trimming took 2 bases from V and 0 from J, leaving 10 bases between them. Germline-derived CDR1 and CDR2 are ENHRY and SYGVKD. CDR3 length: 15 amino acids. The CDR3 spells CAISEGGLLNTEAFF. The DNA of the CDR3 is TGTGCCATCAGTGAGGGAGGACTGTTGAACACTGAAGCTTTCTTT.

This clonotype was detected a few times. The genes are TRBV18 and TRBJ1-2; the D is unclear. The germline CDR1 and CDR2 sequences are KGHSH and LQKENI. V was trimmed by 2 bases and J by 13 bases, leaving 20 bases between them. CDR3 size: 14 residues. The CDR3 DNA reads as TGTGCCAGCTCACCAGGTTCAGGCTACTTAGACTGCACCTTC. Encoded protein: CASSPGSGYLDCTF.

This clonotype was counted ten times or more. The rearrangement links TRBV4-1 to TRBJ2-7, with D unresolved. V was cut by 3 bases and J by 7 bases, with 13 bases left in between. Germline V gene data show CDR1 as MGHRA and CDR2 as YSYEKL. CDR3 length equals 13 residues. The CDR3 DNA reads as TGCGCCAGCAGCCAGGCCGTCGGGTCTGAGCAGTACTTC. Protein: CASSQAVGSEQYF.

This sequence joins TRBV4-1 and TRBJ2-5; 9 bases agree with TRBD2. The CDR3 is 18 amino acids. V was clipped by 1 base and J by 5 bases; unmatched bases: 14. Germline V CDR1 and CDR2: MGHRA, YSYEKL. The CDR3 is CASSQAVEGSGGRETQYF. The CDR3 DNA sequence: TGCGCCAGCAGCCAAGCGGTAGAGGGTAGCGGGGGTAGGGAGACCCAGTACTTC.

This clonotype was observed a handful of times. The V gene is TRBV10-3, the J gene TRBJ2-6; D uncertain. Looked up from germline, CDR1 is ENHRY and CDR2 is SYGVKD. This CDR3 comprises 15 residues. The V gene lost 4 bases and the J gene lost 0 bases, with 7 bases spanning the gap. The CDR3 protein is CAISAPDSGANVLTF. The CDR3 DNA reads as TGTGCCATCAGTGCCCCGGACTCTGGGGCCAACGTCCTGACTTTC.

This clonotype was observed a few times. V gene TRBV12-3 or TRBV12-4 combines with J gene TRBJ2-5; perhaps TRBD2 as D (5 bases). The CDR3 sequence is 12 residues long. V was clipped by 6 bases and J by 5 bases, with 10 bases between them. The CDR3 region is CASRGSTETQYF. The CDR3 DNA reads as TGTGCCAGCAGGGGGAGTACGGAGACCCAGTACTTC.

This clonotype has a handful of counts. The chain is built from TRBV5-1 and TRBJ1-2; D is ambiguous. Per the germline V gene, CDR1 is SGHRS and CDR2 is YFSETQ. Between the trimmed V and J ends, which lost 0 bases and 6 bases, there was a span of 12 bases. The CDR3 loop spans 14 amino acids. In nucleotides, the CDR3 is TGCGCCAGCAGCTTGGGGGCCTCCAAGGATGGCTACACCTTC. This sequence encodes CASSLGASKDGYTF.

A few counts support this clonotype. The chain carries TRBV5-1 and TRBJ2-5, with a weak D call TRBD1 (6 bases). Germline CDR1 SGHRS, CDR2 YFSETQ. The CDR3 contains 13 residues. V was cut by 4 bases and J by 7 bases, with 14 bases left in between. The CDR3 is CASSQDRKGTQYF. Written as DNA, the CDR3 is TGCGCCAGCAGCCAAGACAGGAAGGGGACCCAGTACTTC.

This clonotype came up a few times. V and J are TRBV7-2 and TRBJ1-6, with 9 nucleotides matching TRBD1. The CDR3 runs 18 residues. V shed 3 bases and J 8 bases; nucleotides not matched to a gene: 14. Germline CDR1 SGHTA, CDR2 FQGNSA. The CDR3 nucleotides read TGTGCCAGCAGCTTCCCGGGACAGGGCCGACTCGGGGATTCACCCCTCCACTTT. Amino acids: CASSFPGQGRLGDSPLHF.

The chain combines TRBV2 with TRBJ2-2; D remains unclear. Germline V gene lookup returns CDR1 SNHLY and CDR2 FYNNEI. The V end was cut by 8 bases, the J end by 6 bases, with 10 bases between. This CDR3 is built from 12 residues. The CDR3 loop is CASGFSSGELFF. The DNA for the CDR3 is TGTGCCAGCGGCTTCTCATCCGGGGAGCTGTTTTTT.